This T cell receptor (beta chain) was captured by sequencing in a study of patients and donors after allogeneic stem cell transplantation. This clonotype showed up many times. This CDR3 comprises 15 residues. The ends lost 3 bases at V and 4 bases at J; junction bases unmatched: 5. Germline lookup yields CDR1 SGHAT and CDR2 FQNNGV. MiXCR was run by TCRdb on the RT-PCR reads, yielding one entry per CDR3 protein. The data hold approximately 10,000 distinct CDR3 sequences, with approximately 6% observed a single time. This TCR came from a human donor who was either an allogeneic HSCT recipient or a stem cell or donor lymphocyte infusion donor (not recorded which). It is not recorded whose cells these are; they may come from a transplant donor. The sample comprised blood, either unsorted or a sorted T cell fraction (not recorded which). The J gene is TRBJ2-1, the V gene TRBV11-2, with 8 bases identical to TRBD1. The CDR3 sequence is CASSLGQANYNEQFF. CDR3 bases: TGTGCCAGCAGCTTGGGACAGGCCAATTACAATGAGCAGTTCTTC.